These 26 T cell receptor beta chains were sequenced from one sample in a study of cytomegalovirus exposure and HLA in healthy donors. A multiplex PCR was run with 60 Vbeta primers and 13 Jbeta primers. Clones were read by immunoSEQ multiplex PCR, and TCRdb kept only the in-frame ones, dropping some. The sample has about 130,000 clones, roughly 77% seen once. Sequenced: PBMCs. The receptors originated from a man under 40 in good health.

Here the CDR3 DNA reads TGTGCCAGCAGCTCAAAGGGCGGGGGCGCACAGAACACTGAAGCTTTCTTT. Protein product: CASSSKGGGAQNTEAFF. V usage is TRBV7-9 and J usage is TRBJ1-1; D is possibly TRBD1 (6 bases). V gave up 4 bases and J gave up 1 base, with 19 bases separating them. Germline V gene sequence: CDR1 SEHNR, CDR2 FQNEAQ (reference sequence). CDR3 length equals 17 residues.

In regard to this clone: Germline and junction disagree at one end, which may indicate a read error. V gene TRBV2 combines with J gene TRBJ1-5; D may be TRBD1 (6 bases). The CDR3 totals 17 residues. Germline V lookup: CDR1 SNHLY, CDR2 FYNNEI. The CDR3 nucleotides are TGTGTCAGCAGTGGGCTTGCCTTCAGGGGCGGAAATCAGCCCCAGCATTTT. Protein product: CVSSGLAFRGGNQPQHF.

This clone has a handful of counts. This CDR3 is CSTGTDSYGYTF. The CDR3 coding sequence is TGTTCCACCGGGACAGACTCCTATGGCTACACCTTC. The chain has TRBV7-9 and TRBJ1-2, with 7 positions matching TRBD1. Germline loops: CDR1 SEHNR, CDR2 FQNEAQ (reference sequence). This CDR3 is 12 amino acids long. The full variable domain, with the rest looked up from reference TRBV7-9 and TRBJ1-2, is DTGVSQNPRHKITKRGQNVTFRCDPISEHNRLYWYRQTLGQGPEFLTYFQNEAQLEKSRLLSDRFSAERPKGSFSTLEIQRTEQGDSAMYLCSTGTDSYGYTFGSGTRLTVV.

The chain employs TRBV27 and TRBJ2-1; 7 bases align to TRBD2. J gave up 0 bases and V 7 bases, and 6 bases lay outside the gene matches. CDR3 length equals 15 residues. Per the germline V gene, CDR1 is MNHEY and CDR2 is SMNVEV (reference sequence). The CDR3 protein is CASTDRGGSYNEQFF. CDR3 DNA: TGTGCCAGCACCGACCGCGGGGGCTCCTACAATGAGCAGTTCTTC.

The CDR3 nucleotides are TGTGCCAGCAGCTTCAGGTCCTCAATGAACACTGAAGCTTTCTTT. Encoded protein: CASSFRSSMNTEAFF. The rearrangement joins TRBV13 to TRBJ1-1; D gene uncertain. Germline-derived CDR1 and CDR2 are PRHDT and FYEKMQ (reference sequence). V gave up 3 bases and J gave up 0 bases, with 11 bases separating them. The CDR3 sequence is 15 residues long. The variable domain in full, with the rest retrieved from reference TRBV13 and TRBJ1-1, is AAGVIQSPRHLIKEKRETATLKCYPIPRHDTVYWYQQGPGQDPQFLISFYEKMQSDKGSIPDRFSAQQFSDYHSELNMSSLELGDSALYFCASSFRSSMNTEAFFGQGTRLTVV.

The sample holds a few counts of this clone. The chain joins TRBV25-1 to TRBJ1-1, with D hard to call. Germline CDR1 reads MGHDK; CDR2 reads SYGVNS. The V end lost 4 bases, the J end lost 3 bases, and 9 bases lay between the germline ends. The CDR3 consists of 13 residues. The chain's CDR3 is CASSVRLDTEAFF. DNA of the CDR3: TGTGCCAGCAGTGTTCGGTTGGACACTGAAGCTTTCTTT.

This clone has more than one count but fewer than ten. CDR3 in DNA: TGTGCCAGCAGTTCGTATCTAGCCGGGGAGCTGTTTTTT. Translated: CASSSYLAGELFF. The J gene is TRBJ2-2, the V gene TRBV11-2; D gene ambiguous. The CDR3 is 13 amino acids. V was pared by 6 bases and J by 6 bases, with 11 bases between. Germline V gene lookup returns CDR1 SGHAT and CDR2 FQNNGV.

The rearrangement uses TRBV15 and TRBJ2-3; 7 nucleotides match TRBD2. From germline, CDR1 is LNHNV and CDR2 YYDKDF (reference sequence). The J segment lost 6 bases and the V segment lost 3 bases, leaving 9 bases of the junction unmatched. The CDR3 totals 15 residues. The CDR3 here is CATSRGGLVGDTQYF. DNA of the CDR3: TGTGCCACCAGCAGGGGAGGACTAGTGGGGGATACGCAGTATTTT.

The chain couples TRBV5-6 to TRBJ2-1; D perhaps matches TRBD2 (5 bases). The CDR3 is 16 residues long. The V end lost 3 bases, the J end lost 0 bases, and 13 bases lay between the germline ends. Germline V gene lookup returns CDR1 SGHDT and CDR2 YYEEEE. CDR3 coding DNA: TGTGCCAGCAGCTCCGGACTTCCGAGCTCCTACAATGAGCAGTTCTTC. Its translation is CASSSGLPSSYNEQFF. Full variable domain (remainder filled in from reference TRBV5-6 and TRBJ2-1): DAGVTQSPTHLIKTRGQQVTLRCSPKSGHDTVSWYQQALGQGPQFIFQYYEEEERQRGNFPDRFSGHQFPNYSSELNVNALLLGDSALYLCASSSGLPSSYNEQFFGPGTRLTVL.

This chain joins TRBV30 and TRBJ1-5; no firm D call. V was clipped by 3 bases and J by 2 bases, with 5 bases between them. The CDR3 is 12 residues long. CDR1 and CDR2 (germline): GTSNPN, SVGIG (reference sequence). In nucleotides, the CDR3 is TGTGCCTGGAGCGGGGGCAATCAGCCCCAGCATTTT. Its protein is CAWSGGNQPQHF. Variable domain in full (rest from reference TRBV30 and TRBJ1-5): SQTIHQWPATLVQPVGSPLSLECTVEGTSNPNLYWYRQAAGRGLQLLFYSVGIGQISSEVPQNLSASRPQDRQFILSSKKLLLSDSGFYLCAWSGGNQPQHFGDGTRLSIL.

This chain links TRBV10-2 with TRBJ2-1, with TRBD2 identical over 9 bases. With 6 bases clipped from V and 5 bases from J, the junction kept 11 bases outside the gene matches. This CDR3 contains 16 residues. Germline V gene sequence: CDR1 WSHSY, CDR2 SAAADI. CDR3 bases: TGCGCCAGCAGATCCACATCGGGACTAGCAGACAATGAGCAGTTCTTC. Translating gives CASRSTSGLADNEQFF.

The CDR3 bases are TGTGCCAGCAGCAATGGACAGCTAGGTCAGCCCCAGCATTTT. Translating gives CASSNGQLGQPQHF. The chain recombines TRBV7-9 with TRBJ1-5; possible D gene TRBD1, 6 bases. The CDR3 contains 14 residues. V gave up 5 bases and J gave up 6 bases, with 14 bases separating them. Germline assignment: CDR1 SEHNR and CDR2 FQNEAQ (reference sequence).

This clone was seen a few times. The CDR3 reads CAWRWLAAYEQYF. For the CDR3, the DNA is TGTGCCTGGAGATGGCTAGCCGCCTACGAGCAGTACTTC. The chain uses TRBV30 and TRBJ2-7; TRBD2 might be the D (5 bases). The CDR3 is made up of 13 amino acids. V shed 3 bases and J shed 2 bases, with 11 bases lying between them. Germline V gene data show CDR1 as GTSNPN and CDR2 as SVGIG (reference sequence).

V gene TRBV7-9 combines with J gene TRBJ1-6; possibly TRBD1 for D (5 bases). Germline V gene data show CDR1 as SEHNR and CDR2 as FQNEAQ (reference sequence). V was pared by 5 bases and J by 9 bases, with 14 bases between. The CDR3 is 14 amino acids. DNA for the CDR3: TGTGCCAGCAGCCCGACAGTAGCCAGTTCACCCCTCCACTTT. Its translation is CASSPTVASSPLHF. The whole variable domain, filled in from reference TRBV7-9 and TRBJ1-6, reads DTGVSQNPRHKITKRGQNVTFRCDPISEHNRLYWYRQTLGQGPEFLTYFQNEAQLEKSRLLSDRFSAERPKGSFSTLEIQRTEQGDSAMYLCASSPTVASSPLHFGNGTRLTVT.

The V and J genes are TRBV6-5 and TRBJ1-2; 9 positions match TRBD1. Germline assignment: CDR1 MNHEY and CDR2 SVGAGI. With 7 bases clipped from V and 5 bases from J, the junction kept 8 bases outside the gene matches. The CDR3 is 14 amino acids. CDR3 sequence: CASTKHGTGYGYTF. Written as DNA, the CDR3 is TGTGCCAGCACCAAGCACGGGACAGGGTATGGCTACACCTTC.

The V gene is TRBV7-7, the J gene TRBJ2-1, with no clear D. Per germline, CDR1 SSHAT and CDR2 FNYEAQ (reference sequence). V dropped 0 bases and J dropped 5 bases, with 5 bases sitting between them. This CDR3 is built from 13 residues. In nucleotides, the CDR3 is TGTGCCAGCAGCTTAGCGGGCCACAATGAGCAGTTCTTC. Translation: CASSLAGHNEQFF.

The gene calls are TRBV18 and TRBJ2-1, with 8 bases lining up with TRBD2. The ends lost 3 bases at V and 6 bases at J; junction bases unmatched: 4. The CDR3 extends over 14 amino acids. The germline gives CDR1 KGHSH, CDR2 LQKENI. CDR3 in amino acids: CASSPSGITNEQFF. The DNA of the CDR3 is TGTGCCAGCTCACCTAGCGGGATAACCAATGAGCAGTTCTTC.

This clone was counted only a few times. The CDR3 sequence: CASSPSGTSYEQYF. The CDR3 DNA reads TGTGCCAGCAGTCCCTCCGGGACTAGCTACGAGCAGTACTTC. This chain links TRBV27 with TRBJ2-7; the match to TRBD2 covers 8 bases. Trimming at V came to 5 bases and at J to 3 bases, leaving 6 bases not matched to a gene. The germline CDR1 and CDR2 sequences are MNHEY and SMNVEV (reference sequence). This CDR3 has 14 amino acids.

The genes are TRBV7-6 and TRBJ2-2; no clear D. The CDR3 runs to 14 residues. The V gene's germline CDR1 is SGHVS and CDR2 FNYEAQ. Deletions cut 2 bases from V and 5 bases from J, with 9 bases between. CDR3 sequence reads: CASSLPGPTGELFF. CDR3 nucleotide sequence: TGTGCCAGCAGCTTACCGGGTCCGACCGGGGAGCTGTTTTTT.

The chain has TRBV11-2 and TRBJ1-2, with D perhaps TRBD1 (5 bases). V lost 4 bases and J lost 8, with 20 bases in between. This CDR3 spans 15 amino acids. The germline V gene has CDR1 SGHAT and CDR2 FQNNGV. CDR3 loop: CASSSIKRQSPGYTF. Here the CDR3 DNA reads TGTGCCAGCAGCTCGATCAAAAGACAGTCCCCGGGCTACACCTTC.

CDR3 protein: CASSYSTSGDNEQFF. In DNA, the CDR3 is TGTGCCAGCAGTTACTCTACTAGCGGGGACAATGAGCAGTTCTTC. V and J are TRBV6-5 and TRBJ2-1; TRBD2 agrees at 10 bases. This CDR3 has 15 amino acids. The germline V gene encodes CDR1 MNHEY and CDR2 SVGAGI. V trimming: 0 bases; J trimming: 5 bases; junction bases outside the gene matches: 1.

CDR3 loop: CASSLLDRDLRELFF. The DNA for the CDR3 is TGCGCCAGCAGCTTATTGGACAGGGACCTCCGGGAGCTGTTTTTT. The chain links TRBV5-1 to TRBJ2-2; TRBD1 aligns across 8 bases. Germline CDR1 SGHRS, CDR2 YFSETQ. There are 15 residues in the CDR3. After removal of 2 bases from V and 9 bases from J, the junction contained 9 bases not matched to a gene.

The chain joins TRBV28 to TRBJ1-5; 12 bases align to TRBD1. The V gene's germline CDR1 is MDHEN and CDR2 SYDVKM. The junction had 11 bases not matched to a gene; V was cut back by 7 bases and J by 7 bases. There are 16 residues in the CDR3. The CDR3 bases are TGTGCCAGCAAAGCCCCGGGACAGGGGGCCCGGCAGCCCCAGCATTTT. Translation: CASKAPGQGARQPQHF.

V usage is TRBV4-1 and J usage is TRBJ1-2; no reliable D call. With 2 bases removed from V and 5 bases from J, the gap between germline ends came to 6 bases. The germline V gene has CDR1 MGHRA and CDR2 YSYEKL. The CDR3 length is 12 residues. CDR3 region: CASSQPEYGYTF. DNA of the CDR3: TGCGCCAGCAGCCAACCCGAGTATGGCTACACCTTC.

The rearrangement links TRBV18 to TRBJ2-7, with TRBD1 matching 8 bases. Germline V gives CDR1 KGHSH, CDR2 LQKENI. The CDR3 covers 15 residues. V was clipped by 2 bases and J by 0 bases; unmatched bases: 3. The CDR3 protein is CASSPGTGASYEQYF. CDR3 nucleotide sequence: TGTGCCAGCTCACCAGGGACAGGAGCCTCCTACGAGCAGTACTTC.

The chain uses TRBV2 and TRBJ2-7; TRBD1 is a possible D gene (5 bases). Germline V gene sequence: CDR1 SNHLY, CDR2 FYNNEI. This CDR3 spans 12 amino acids. V gave up 4 bases and J gave up 3 bases, with 7 bases separating them. The CDR3 DNA reads as TGTGCCAGCAGTGCCCAGGGCTACGAGCAGTACTTC. Translating gives CASSAQGYEQYF.